What follows describes a single TCR beta chain. In the original analysis: Amplified reference gene primers provided the basis for estimating nucleated cell counts. The assay was immunoSEQ multiplex PCR, and TCRdb's table has in-frame clones only and misses some. The V and J calls and clone size were taken over from that table, and D and trimming were inferred from the DNA. The sample carries about 140,000 clones, 80% to 90% recorded once. The data belong to a study of blood T cell repertoires in COVID-19. The wider study: From the United States, Italy and Spain came samples of acute and convalescent COVID-19. The cDNA or gDNA used as material had been derived from T cells, B-cell-depleted T cells, or PBMCs.

The source material was peripheral blood. The receptor comes from a woman aged 80 or older with acute or convalescent COVID-19.

The CDR3 bases are TGTGCCGTCGGGACAGGCTCTGGAAACACCATATATTTT. Protein product: CAVGTGSGNTIYF. The chain recombines TRBV19 with TRBJ1-3; 8 nucleotides line up with TRBD1. J gave up 0 bases and V 11 bases, and 3 bases lay outside the gene matches. This CDR3 is 13 amino acids long. The V gene's germline CDR1 is LNHDA and CDR2 SQIVND (reference sequence).